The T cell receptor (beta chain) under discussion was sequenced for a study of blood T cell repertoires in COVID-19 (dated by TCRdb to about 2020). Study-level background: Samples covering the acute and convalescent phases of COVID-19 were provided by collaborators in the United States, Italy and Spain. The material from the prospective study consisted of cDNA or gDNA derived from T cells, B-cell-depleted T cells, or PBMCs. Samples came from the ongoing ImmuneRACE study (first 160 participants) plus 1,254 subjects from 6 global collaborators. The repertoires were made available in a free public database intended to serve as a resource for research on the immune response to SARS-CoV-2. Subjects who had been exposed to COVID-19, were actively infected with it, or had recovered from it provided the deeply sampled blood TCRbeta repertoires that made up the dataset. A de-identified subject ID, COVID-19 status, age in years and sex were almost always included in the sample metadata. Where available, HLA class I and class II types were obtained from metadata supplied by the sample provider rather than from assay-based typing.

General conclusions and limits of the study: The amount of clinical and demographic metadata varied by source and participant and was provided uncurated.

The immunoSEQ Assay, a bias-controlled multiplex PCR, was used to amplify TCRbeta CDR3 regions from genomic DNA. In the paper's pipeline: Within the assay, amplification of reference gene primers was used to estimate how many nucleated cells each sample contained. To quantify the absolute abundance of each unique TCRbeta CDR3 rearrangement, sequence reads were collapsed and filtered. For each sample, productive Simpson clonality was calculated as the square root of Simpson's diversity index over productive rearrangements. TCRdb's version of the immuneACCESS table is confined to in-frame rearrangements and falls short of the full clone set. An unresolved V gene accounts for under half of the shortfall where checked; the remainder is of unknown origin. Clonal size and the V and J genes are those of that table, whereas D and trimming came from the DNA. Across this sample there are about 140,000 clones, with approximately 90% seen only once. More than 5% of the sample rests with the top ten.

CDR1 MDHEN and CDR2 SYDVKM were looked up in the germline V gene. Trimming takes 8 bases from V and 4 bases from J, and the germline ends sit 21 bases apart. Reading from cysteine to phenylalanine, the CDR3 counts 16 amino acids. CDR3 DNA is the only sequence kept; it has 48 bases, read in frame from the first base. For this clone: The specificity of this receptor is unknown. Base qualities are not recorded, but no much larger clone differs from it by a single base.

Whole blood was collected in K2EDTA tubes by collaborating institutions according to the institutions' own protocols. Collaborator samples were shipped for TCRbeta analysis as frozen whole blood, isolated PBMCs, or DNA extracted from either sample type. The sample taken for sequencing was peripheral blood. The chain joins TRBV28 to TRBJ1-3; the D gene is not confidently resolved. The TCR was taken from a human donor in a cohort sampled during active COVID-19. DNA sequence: TGTGCCAGCTTGAAACCGTGGGGAGCGCCCGGAAACACCATATATTTT. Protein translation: CASLKPWGAPGNTIYF.